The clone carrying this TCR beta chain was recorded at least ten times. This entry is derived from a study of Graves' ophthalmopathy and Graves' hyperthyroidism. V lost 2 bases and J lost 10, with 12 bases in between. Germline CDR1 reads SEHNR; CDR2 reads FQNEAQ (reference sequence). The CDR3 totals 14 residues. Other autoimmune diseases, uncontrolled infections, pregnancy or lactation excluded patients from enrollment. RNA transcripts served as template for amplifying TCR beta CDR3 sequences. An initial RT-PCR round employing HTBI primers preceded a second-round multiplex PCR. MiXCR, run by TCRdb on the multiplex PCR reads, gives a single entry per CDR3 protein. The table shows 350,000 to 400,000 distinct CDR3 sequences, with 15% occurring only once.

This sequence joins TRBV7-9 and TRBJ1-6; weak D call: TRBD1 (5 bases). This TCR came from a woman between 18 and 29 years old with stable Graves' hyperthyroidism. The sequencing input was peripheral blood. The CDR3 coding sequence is TGTGCCAGCAGCTTACGGGGTGAGGGGTCACCCCTCCACTTT. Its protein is CASSLRGEGSPLHF.